This paragraph reports one TCR beta chain. Its antigen is undetermined. The source of the sample is a study of OX40 agonist ivuxolimab in advanced cancers. Findings of the study overall: There were, on average, more expanded clones in CD8+ T cells than in CD4+. Partial responders dosed at 0.1-3.0 mg/kg displayed clonal expansion ranking among the lowest.

Assay used: immunoSEQ multiplex PCR; TCRdb lists only in-frame clones, some missing. The sample lists about 91,000 clones; 87% were seen once. The specimen comprised CD4+ or CD8+ T cells sorted from blood, sampled in a trial of the OX40 agonist ivuxolimab. This sequence was found in an adult with an advanced solid tumor such as melanoma, head and neck, liver or kidney cancer.

The DNA of the CDR3 is TGTGCCAGCAGTGTCCCCCGGAGGCAGGAAGCTTTCTTT. Residues: CASSVPRRQEAFF. The chain employs TRBV28 and TRBJ1-1; D is uncertain. The ends were cut back, 5 bases at V and 8 bases at J, with 15 bases in the middle. The CDR3 consists of 13 residues. Germline CDR1 MDHEN, CDR2 SYDVKM. The entire variable domain, with the rest obtained from reference TRBV28 and TRBJ1-1, is as follows: DVKVTQSSRYLVKRTGEKVFLECVQDMDHENMFWYRQDPGLGLRLIYFSYDVKMKEKGDIPEGYSVSREKKERFSLILESASTNQTSMYLCASSVPRRQEAFFGQGTRLTVV.